One and the same sample provided the 18 T cell receptor beta chains below, sequenced in a study of cytomegalovirus exposure and HLA in healthy donors. The study ran its PCR with 60 Vbeta and 13 Jbeta primers. Only in-frame clones appear in the TCRdb table, and some are missing; sequencing was by immunoSEQ multiplex PCR. Altogether 55,000 to 70,000 clones are present, about four fifths being singletons, with the ten largest covering around 4.2%. The sample comprised PBMCs. Receptors originate from a woman in her thirties or forties in good health and CMV-seronegative.

This clone occurred once. The chain is built from TRBV4-3 and TRBJ2-5; D may be TRBD2 (5 bases). The CDR3 loop spans 16 amino acids. The germline V and J ends were trimmed by 4 bases and 1 base, with 16 bases remaining between them. The germline gives CDR1 LGHNA, CDR2 YSLEER. In nucleotides, the CDR3 is TGCGCCAGCAGCCCGGGGTATAGCCGACTCCAAGAGACCCAGTACTTC. It yields the protein CASSPGYSRLQETQYF.

This chain joins TRBV5-4 and TRBJ2-3; unclear D gene. Germline V gene lookup returns CDR1 SGHNT and CDR2 YYREEE (reference sequence). V gave up 5 bases and J gave up 4 bases, with 20 bases separating them. The CDR3 has 16 residues. The CDR3 here is CASSIDGYSRSDTQYF. CDR3 in DNA: TGTGCCAGCAGTATTGATGGGTACTCGAGGTCAGATACGCAGTATTTT.

The DNA of the CDR3 is TGTGCCAGCAGTACACGACAGGGAAACGCTTTCTTT. The encoded protein is CASSTRQGNAFF. The chain is built from TRBV27 and TRBJ1-1; 7 bases line up with TRBD1. Germline V gene sequence: CDR1 MNHEY, CDR2 SMNVEV (reference sequence). The CDR3 is made up of 12 amino acids. The V gene end was trimmed by 5 bases and the J gene end by 11 bases; junction bases not matched to a gene: 8.

The chain employs TRBV27 and TRBJ2-3, with TRBD2 identical over 11 bases. CDR3 size: 15 residues. Germline V gives CDR1 MNHEY, CDR2 SMNVEV (reference sequence). Losses at the gene ends were 2 bases for V and 5 bases for J; bases not matched to a gene: 3. CDR3 sequence reads: CASSLLAGGRDTQYF. DNA of the CDR3: TGTGCCAGCAGTTTACTAGCGGGAGGTCGAGATACGCAGTATTTT.

The chain couples TRBV28 to TRBJ2-7; D is perhaps TRBD1 (6 bases). The V gene lost 5 bases and the J gene lost 5 bases, with 13 bases spanning the gap. The length of the CDR3 is 13 residues. Germline V gives CDR1 MDHEN, CDR2 SYDVKM. The CDR3 DNA reads as TGTGCCAGCAGTCCTGGGGGCTTTCACGAGCAGTACTTC. Translating it yields CASSPGGFHEQYF. Variable domain in full (rest from reference TRBV28 and TRBJ2-7): DVKVTQSSRYLVKRTGEKVFLECVQDMDHENMFWYRQDPGLGLRLIYFSYDVKMKEKGDIPEGYSVSREKKERFSLILESASTNQTSMYLCASSPGGFHEQYFGPGTRLTVT.

The chain has TRBV2 and TRBJ2-7; D uncertain. The V end was cut by 8 bases, the J end by 3 bases, with 14 bases between. The CDR3 extends over 13 amino acids. Germline V gives CDR1 SNHLY, CDR2 FYNNEI. For the CDR3, the DNA is TGTGCCAGCCTGGCGGAAGGAAACTACGAGCAGTACTTC. This encodes CASLAEGNYEQYF.

The CDR3 DNA reads TGTGCCAGCAGCGGGACTAGCGCGAGTAGAGTCTCCTACAATGAGCAGTTCTTC. Its protein is CASSGTSASRVSYNEQFF. The rearrangement links TRBV7-2 to TRBJ2-1, with 10 bases matching TRBD2. The germline gives CDR1 SGHTA, CDR2 FQGNSA. Losses at the gene ends were 5 bases for V and 0 bases for J; bases not matched to a gene: 10. This CDR3 has 18 amino acids.

V and J are TRBV27 and TRBJ2-3, with 10 bases lining up with TRBD2. The CDR3 is 17 amino acids. V shed 6 bases, J shed 5 bases, and the junction held 14 bases outside the gene matches. Per the germline V gene, CDR1 is MNHEY and CDR2 is SMNVEV (reference sequence). In DNA form, the CDR3 reads TGTGCCAGCAGATCCCCAATTCTAGCGGGAGCGTTAGATACGCAGTATTTT. This codes for CASRSPILAGALDTQYF.

A note on this clone: The junction shows a germline mismatch at one end, possibly a read error. This chain joins TRBV11-2 and TRBJ2-5, with TRBD2 as a possible D gene (5 bases). This CDR3 contains 15 residues. Germline V gene sequence: CDR1 SGHAT, CDR2 FQNNGV. This CDR3 is CAGSLDGHSGETQYF. CDR3 in DNA: TGTGCCGGCAGCTTAGACGGTCACTCGGGGGAGACCCAGTACTTC.

The J gene is TRBJ2-1, the V gene TRBV7-2; maybe TRBD2 (6 bases). The V and J ends lost 2 bases and 7 bases respectively, with 15 bases between them. CDR1 is SGHTA, CDR2 FQGNSA, per germline. The CDR3 sequence is 15 residues long. The CDR3 region has the DNA TGTGCCAGCAGCTTATTGGACCGGGAGTTAAATGAGCAGTTCTTC. Its protein is CASSLLDRELNEQFF.

The rearrangement links TRBV7-9 to TRBJ2-7; possible D gene TRBD1, 6 bases. V dropped 0 bases and J dropped 6 bases, with 27 bases sitting between them. CDR1 and CDR2 (germline): SEHNR, FQNEAQ (reference sequence). This CDR3 spans 19 amino acids. CDR3 amino acids: CASSLALGDTYSGQFEQYF. CDR3 nucleotides: TGTGCCAGCAGCTTAGCGCTAGGAGACACCTACTCGGGACAATTCGAGCAGTACTTC.

V gene TRBV7-3 combines with J gene TRBJ1-1; 8 nucleotides match TRBD1. CDR1 and CDR2 from the germline V gene are SGHTA and FQGTGA. V lost 1 base and J lost 10; bases outside the gene matches: 5. The length of the CDR3 is 13 residues. CDR3 sequence reads: CASSLMQGAAAFF. DNA for the CDR3: TGTGCCAGCAGCTTAATGCAGGGGGCAGCAGCTTTCTTT.

This rearrangement joins TRBV6-1 to TRBJ2-5; no definite D call. This CDR3 is 15 amino acids long. V dropped 6 bases and J dropped 2 bases, with 16 bases sitting between them. Germline V gene lookup returns CDR1 MNHNS and CDR2 SASEGT. The DNA for the CDR3 is TGTGCCAGCAGCTCATCCCCAGGTGGGCAAGAGACCCAGTACTTC. Amino acids: CASSSSPGGQETQYF.

The chain couples TRBV4-1 to TRBJ2-3; D might be TRBD2 (6 bases). The CDR3 consists of 16 residues. The V end was cut by 0 bases, the J end by 7 bases, with 17 bases between. Germline V gene sequence: CDR1 MGHRA, CDR2 YSYEKL. Here the CDR3 DNA reads TGCGCCAGCAGCCAAGATTGGAAGGTGGCGGGATATACGCAGTATTTT. This gives the protein CASSQDWKVAGYTQYF.

The V call is TRBV6-1, the J call TRBJ2-7; D not certain. Germline V lookup: CDR1 MNHNS, CDR2 SASEGT. The CDR3 runs to 13 residues. V lost 8 bases and J 5 bases, leaving 16 bases between the germline ends. The CDR3 protein is CASRLISVDEQYF. DNA for the CDR3: TGTGCCAGCCGATTAATCTCGGTGGACGAGCAGTACTTC.

The chain employs TRBV27 and TRBJ2-2, with 8 bases lining up with TRBD1. This CDR3 has 16 residues. Trimming cost V 5 bases and J 1 base; bases outside gene matches: 6. The germline V gene encodes CDR1 MNHEY and CDR2 SMNVEV (reference sequence). In DNA, the CDR3 is TGTGCCAGCAGTCCCGCCGGGACAGGGAACACCGGGGAGCTGTTTTTT. This gives the protein CASSPAGTGNTGELFF.

The CDR3 sequence is CASSIWQGVSYNEQFF. In nucleotides, the CDR3 is TGTGCCAGTAGTATATGGCAGGGGGTTTCCTACAATGAGCAGTTCTTC. V and J are TRBV19 and TRBJ2-1, with 7 bases that match TRBD1. The germline V gene has CDR1 LNHDA and CDR2 SQIVND (reference sequence). This CDR3 region has 16 residues. The V and J ends lost 2 bases and 1 base, in that order; junction bases with no gene match: 5. The full variable domain, its missing parts supplied by reference TRBV19 and TRBJ2-1, is DGGITQSPKYLFRKEGQNVTLSCEQNLNHDAMYWYRQDPGQGLRLIYYSQIVNDFQKGDIAEGYSVSREKKESFPLTVTSAQKNPTAFYLCASSIWQGVSYNEQFFGPGTRLTVL.

The chain combines TRBV5-4 with TRBJ2-7; 9 positions agree with TRBD2. The junction had 8 bases not matched to a gene; V was cut back by 5 bases and J by 2 bases. The CDR3 contains 15 residues. From germline, CDR1 is SGHNT and CDR2 YYREEE (reference sequence). The CDR3 DNA reads TGTGCCAGCAGGATTATAGCGGGAGAAGCCTACGAGCAGTACTTC. Its translation: CASRIIAGEAYEQYF. Full variable domain (outside the CDR3, taken from reference TRBV5-4 and TRBJ2-7): ETGVTQSPTHLIKTRGQQVTLRCSSQSGHNTVSWYQQALGQGPQFIFQYYREEENGRGNFPPRFSGLQFPNYSSELNVNALELDDSALYLCASRIIAGEAYEQYFGPGTRLTVT.